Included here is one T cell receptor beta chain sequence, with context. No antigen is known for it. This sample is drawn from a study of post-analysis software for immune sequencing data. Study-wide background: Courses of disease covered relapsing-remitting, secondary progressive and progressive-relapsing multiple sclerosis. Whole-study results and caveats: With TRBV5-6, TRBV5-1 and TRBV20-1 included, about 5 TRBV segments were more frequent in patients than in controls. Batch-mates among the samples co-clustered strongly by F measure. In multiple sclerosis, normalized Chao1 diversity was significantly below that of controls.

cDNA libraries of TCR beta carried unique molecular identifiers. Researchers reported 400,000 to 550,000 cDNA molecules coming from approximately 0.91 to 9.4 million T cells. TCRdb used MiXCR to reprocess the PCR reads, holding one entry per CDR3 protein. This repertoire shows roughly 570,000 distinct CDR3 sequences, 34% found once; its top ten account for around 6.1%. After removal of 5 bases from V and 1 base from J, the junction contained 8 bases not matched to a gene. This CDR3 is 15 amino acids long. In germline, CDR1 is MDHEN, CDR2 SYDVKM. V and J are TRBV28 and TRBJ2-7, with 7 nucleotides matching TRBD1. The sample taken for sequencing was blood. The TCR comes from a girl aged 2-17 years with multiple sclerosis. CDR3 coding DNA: TGTGCCAGCAGTCCTCACCAGACAGGGTCCTACGAGCAGTACTTC. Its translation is CASSPHQTGSYEQYF.